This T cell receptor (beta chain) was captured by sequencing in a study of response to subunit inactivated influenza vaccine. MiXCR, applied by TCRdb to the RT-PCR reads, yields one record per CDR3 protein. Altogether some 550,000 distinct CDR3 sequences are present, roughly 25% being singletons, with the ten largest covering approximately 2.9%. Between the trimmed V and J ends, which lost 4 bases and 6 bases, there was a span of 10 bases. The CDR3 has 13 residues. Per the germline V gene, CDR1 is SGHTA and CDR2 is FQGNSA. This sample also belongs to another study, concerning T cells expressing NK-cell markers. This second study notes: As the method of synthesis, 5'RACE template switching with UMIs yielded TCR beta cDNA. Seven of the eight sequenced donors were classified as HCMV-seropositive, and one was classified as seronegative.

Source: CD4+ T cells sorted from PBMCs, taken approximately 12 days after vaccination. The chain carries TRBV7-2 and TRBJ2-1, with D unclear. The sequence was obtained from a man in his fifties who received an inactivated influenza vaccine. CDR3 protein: CASSSFYSNEQFF. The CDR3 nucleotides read TGTGCCAGCAGCTCCTTCTATTCCAATGAGCAGTTCTTC.